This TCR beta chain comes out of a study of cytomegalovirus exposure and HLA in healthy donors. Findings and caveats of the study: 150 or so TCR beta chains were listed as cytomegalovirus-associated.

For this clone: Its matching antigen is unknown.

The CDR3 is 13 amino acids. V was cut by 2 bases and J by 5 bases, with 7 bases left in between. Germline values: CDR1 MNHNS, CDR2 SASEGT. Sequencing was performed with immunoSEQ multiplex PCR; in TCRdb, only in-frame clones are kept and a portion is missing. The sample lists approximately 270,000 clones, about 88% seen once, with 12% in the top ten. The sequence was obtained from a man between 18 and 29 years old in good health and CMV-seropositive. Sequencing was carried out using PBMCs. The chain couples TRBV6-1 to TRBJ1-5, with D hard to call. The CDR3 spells CASSEFGDQPQHF. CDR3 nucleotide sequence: TGTGCCAGCAGTGAATTTGGAGATCAGCCCCAGCATTTT.